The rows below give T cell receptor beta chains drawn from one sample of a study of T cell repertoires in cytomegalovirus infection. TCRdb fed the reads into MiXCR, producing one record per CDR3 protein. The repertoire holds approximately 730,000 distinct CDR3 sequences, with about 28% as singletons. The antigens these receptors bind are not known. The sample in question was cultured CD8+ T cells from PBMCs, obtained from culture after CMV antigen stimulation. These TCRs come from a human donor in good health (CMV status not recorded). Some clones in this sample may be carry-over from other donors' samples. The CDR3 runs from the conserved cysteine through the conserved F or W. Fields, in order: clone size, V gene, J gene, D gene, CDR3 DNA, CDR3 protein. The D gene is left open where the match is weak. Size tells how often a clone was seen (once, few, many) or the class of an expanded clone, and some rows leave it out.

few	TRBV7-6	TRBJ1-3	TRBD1	TGTGCCAGCAGCCTGAACAGGGGTGGACCTGGAAACACCATATATTTT	CASSLNRGGPGNTIYF
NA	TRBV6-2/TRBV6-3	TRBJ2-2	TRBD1	TGTGCCAGCAGTTACTCAGCGACAGGGCGGAACACCGGGGAGCTGTTTTTT	CASSYSATGRNTGELFF
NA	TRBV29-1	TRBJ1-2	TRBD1	TGCAGCGTTGAAGGGTCACAGGGGCCCTATGGCTACACCTTC	CSVEGSQGPYGYTF
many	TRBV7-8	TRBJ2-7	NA	TGTGCCAGCAGCTTAACCCCCCAGGGGCAATACGAGCAGTACTTC	CASSLTPQGQYEQYF
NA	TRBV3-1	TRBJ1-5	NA	TGTGCCAGCAGTGAGGACAGCGGTTTCCAGCCCCAGCATTTT	CASSEDSGFQPQHF
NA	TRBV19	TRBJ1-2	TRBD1	TGTGCCAGTGGGACAGTCAACTATGGCTACACCTTC	CASGTVNYGYTF
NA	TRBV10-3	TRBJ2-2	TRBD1	TGTGCCATCAGTGAGTCTGCTGACAGGGGCACCGGGGAGCTGTTTTTT	CAISESADRGTGELFF
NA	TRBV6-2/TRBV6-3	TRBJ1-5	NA	TGTGCCAGCAGGAAGATTGACAGATATAGCAATCAGCCCCAGCATTTT	CASRKIDRYSNQPQHF
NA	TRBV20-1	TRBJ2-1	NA	TGCAGTGCTAGCGGCCCCGGGGTAATGCATGAGCAGTTCTTC	CSASGPGVMHEQFF
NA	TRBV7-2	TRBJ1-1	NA	TGTGCCAGCAGCTTAATTCGCAGCGTACGGCGGGCGACTGAAGCTTTCTTT	CASSLIRSVRRATEAFF
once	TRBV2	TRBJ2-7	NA	TGTGCCAGCAGTGACATGGGTTTTCTTACTGAGCAGTACTTC	CASSDMGFLTEQYF
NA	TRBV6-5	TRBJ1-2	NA	TGTGCCAGCAGTTACTCGACCCCTCTAGGGGGAGGCTACACCTTC	CASSYSTPLGGGYTF
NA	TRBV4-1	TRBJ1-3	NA	TGCGCCAGCAGCCAGTTGGACCGGGACGATTCTGGAAACACCATATATTTT	CASSQLDRDDSGNTIYF
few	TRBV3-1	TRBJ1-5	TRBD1	TGTGCCAGCAGCCAAGTTGTGAACAGGGGAGGCAATCAGCCCCAGCATTTT	CASSQVVNRGGNQPQHF
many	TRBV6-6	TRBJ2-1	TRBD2	TGTGCCAGCAGTAAGGGACTAGTCAATGAGCAGTTCTTC	CASSKGLVNEQFF
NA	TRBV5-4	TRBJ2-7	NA	TGTGCCAGCAGCCTACAGGCGGACTCCTACGAGCAGTACTTC	CASSLQADSYEQYF
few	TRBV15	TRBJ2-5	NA	TGTGCCACCTCCCCCGGACAAGAGACCCAGTACTTC	CATSPGQETQYF
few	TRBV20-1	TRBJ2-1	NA	TGCAGTGCTAGAGTGACCTACGTTGAGCAGTTCTTC	CSARVTYVEQFF
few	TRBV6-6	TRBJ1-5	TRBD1	TGTGCCAGCACCTTGGACAGGGTAGTAGTTAGCAATCAGCCCCAGCATTTT	CASTLDRVVVSNQPQHF
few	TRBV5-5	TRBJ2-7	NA	TGTGCCAGCAGCTTGTCCAGTTGGGGCGCCGACTACGAGCAGTACTTC	CASSLSSWGADYEQYF
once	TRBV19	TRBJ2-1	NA	TGTGCCAGTAGTGGGCCAGAGAAGTACAATGAGCAGTTCTTC	CASSGPEKYNEQFF
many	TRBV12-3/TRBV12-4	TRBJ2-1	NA	TGTGCCAGCAGTTTAGAAGGACAGCACAATGAGCAGTTCTTC	CASSLEGQHNEQFF